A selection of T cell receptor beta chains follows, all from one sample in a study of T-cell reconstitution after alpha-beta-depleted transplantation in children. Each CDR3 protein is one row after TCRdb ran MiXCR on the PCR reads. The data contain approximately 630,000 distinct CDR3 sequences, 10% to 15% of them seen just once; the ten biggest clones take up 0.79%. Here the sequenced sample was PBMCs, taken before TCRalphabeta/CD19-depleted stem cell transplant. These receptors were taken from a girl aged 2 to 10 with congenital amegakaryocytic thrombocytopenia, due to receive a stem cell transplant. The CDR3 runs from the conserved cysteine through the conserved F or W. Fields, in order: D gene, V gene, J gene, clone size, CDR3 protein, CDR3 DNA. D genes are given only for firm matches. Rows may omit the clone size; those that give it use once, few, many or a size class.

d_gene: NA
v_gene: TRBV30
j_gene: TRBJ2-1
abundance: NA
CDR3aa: CAWSPGPKYEQLF
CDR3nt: TGTGCCTGGAGTCCGGGACCAAAGTATGAGCAGTTGTTC

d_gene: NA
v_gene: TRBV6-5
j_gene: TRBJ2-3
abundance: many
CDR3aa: CASSDRDTQYF
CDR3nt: TGTGCCAGCAGTGACAGGGATACGCAGTATTTT

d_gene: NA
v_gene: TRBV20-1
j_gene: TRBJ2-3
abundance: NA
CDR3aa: CSAPLPDTQYF
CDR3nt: TGCAGTGCTCCTCTCCCAGATACGCAGTATTTT

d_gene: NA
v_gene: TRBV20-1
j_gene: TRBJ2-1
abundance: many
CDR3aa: CSARDGQPTYNEQFF
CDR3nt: TGCAGTGCTAGAGACGGACAGCCAACCTACAATGAGCAGTTCTTC

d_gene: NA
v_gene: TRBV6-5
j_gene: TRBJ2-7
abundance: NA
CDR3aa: CASSYSFTATYEQYF
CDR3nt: TGTGCCAGCAGTTACTCCTTCACAGCCACCTACGAGCAGTACTTC

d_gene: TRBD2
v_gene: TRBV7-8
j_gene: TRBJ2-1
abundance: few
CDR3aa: CASSIKGTSSYNEQFF
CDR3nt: TGTGCCAGCAGCATAAAGGGGACTAGCTCCTACAATGAGCAGTTCTTC

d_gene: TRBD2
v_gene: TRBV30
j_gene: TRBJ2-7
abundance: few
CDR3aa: CAWSVIRGAYEQYF
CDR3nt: TGTGCCTGGAGTGTAATCCGGGGGGCCTACGAGCAGTACTTC

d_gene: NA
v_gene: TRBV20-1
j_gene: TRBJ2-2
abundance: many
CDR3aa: CSASFTGSGELFF
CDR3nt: TGCAGTGCTAGCTTCACTGGGTCCGGGGAGCTGTTTTTT

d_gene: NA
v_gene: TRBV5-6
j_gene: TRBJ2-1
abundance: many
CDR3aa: CASSLGISEFF
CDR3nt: TGTGCCAGCAGCTTGGGGATTTCTGAGTTCTTC

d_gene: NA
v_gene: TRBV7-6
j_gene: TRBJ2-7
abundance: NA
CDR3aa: CASSRLGGIEEQYF
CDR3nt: TGTGCCAGCAGCCGCCTTGGTGGGATAGAAGAGCAGTACTTC

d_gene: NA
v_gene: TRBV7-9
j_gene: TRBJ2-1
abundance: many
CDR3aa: CASTPLPGLGEQFF
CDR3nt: TGTGCCAGCACCCCCCTTCCGGGATTGGGTGAGCAGTTCTTC

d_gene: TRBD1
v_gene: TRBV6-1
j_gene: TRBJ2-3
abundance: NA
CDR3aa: CASRAGDRGFTDTQYF
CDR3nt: TGTGCCAGCAGGGCGGGGGACAGGGGGTTCACAGATACGCAGTATTTT

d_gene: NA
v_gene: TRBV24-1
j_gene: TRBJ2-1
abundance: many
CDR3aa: CATSKRGSYNEQFF
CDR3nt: TGTGCCACCTCTAAGCGCGGCTCCTACAATGAGCAGTTCTTC

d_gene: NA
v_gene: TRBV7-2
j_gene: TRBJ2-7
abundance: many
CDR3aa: CASSSPGHSYEQYF
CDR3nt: TGTGCCAGCAGCTCCCCAGGACATAGCTACGAGCAGTACTTC

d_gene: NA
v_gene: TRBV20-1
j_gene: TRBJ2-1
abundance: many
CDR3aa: CSAREWQTEQFF
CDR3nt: TGCAGTGCTAGAGAGTGGCAGACTGAGCAGTTCTTC

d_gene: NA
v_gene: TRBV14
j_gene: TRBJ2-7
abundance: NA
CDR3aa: CASSLWTNSYEQYF
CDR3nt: TGTGCCAGCAGCCTCTGGACGAATTCCTACGAGCAGTACTTC

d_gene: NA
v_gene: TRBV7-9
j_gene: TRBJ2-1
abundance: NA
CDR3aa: CASSPPADEQFF
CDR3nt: TGTGCCAGCAGCCCTCCCGCGGATGAGCAGTTCTTC

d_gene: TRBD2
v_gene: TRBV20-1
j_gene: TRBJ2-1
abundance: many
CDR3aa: CSATTSGNEQFF
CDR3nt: TGCAGTGCCACGACTAGCGGTAATGAGCAGTTCTTC

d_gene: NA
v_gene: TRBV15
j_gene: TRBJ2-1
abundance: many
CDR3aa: CATSETNFYNEQFF
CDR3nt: TGTGCCACCAGCGAGACTAACTTCTACAATGAGCAGTTCTTC

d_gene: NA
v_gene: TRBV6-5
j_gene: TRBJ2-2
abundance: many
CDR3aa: CASSYSASSHLGELFF
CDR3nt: TGTGCCAGCAGTTACAGTGCCAGCTCCCATCTCGGGGAGCTGTTTTTT

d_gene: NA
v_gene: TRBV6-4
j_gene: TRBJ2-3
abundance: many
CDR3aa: CASSDSSGVDTQYF
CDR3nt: TGTGCCAGCAGTGACTCAAGCGGCGTGGATACGCAGTATTTT

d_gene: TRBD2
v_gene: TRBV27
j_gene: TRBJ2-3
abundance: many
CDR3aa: CASRGTRNTDTQYF
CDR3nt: TGTGCCAGCAGGGGGACTAGGAACACAGATACGCAGTATTTT

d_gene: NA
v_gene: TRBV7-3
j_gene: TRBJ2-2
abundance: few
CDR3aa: CASSFGRAPNTGELFF
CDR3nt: TGTGCCAGCAGCTTTGGGCGGGCTCCGAACACCGGGGAGCTGTTTTTT

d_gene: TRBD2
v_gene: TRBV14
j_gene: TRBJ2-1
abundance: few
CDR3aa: CASSQALADNEQFF
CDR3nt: TGTGCCAGCAGCCAAGCTCTAGCGGACAATGAGCAGTTCTTC

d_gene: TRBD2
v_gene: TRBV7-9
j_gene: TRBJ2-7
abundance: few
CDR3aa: CASSELRLAGGPYEQYF
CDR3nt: TGTGCCAGCAGCGAACTACGGCTAGCGGGAGGGCCCTACGAGCAGTACTTC

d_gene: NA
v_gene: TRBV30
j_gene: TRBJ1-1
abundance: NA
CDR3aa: CAWSVAVMNTEAFF
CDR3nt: TGTGCCTGGAGTGTAGCAGTTATGAACACTGAAGCTTTCTTT

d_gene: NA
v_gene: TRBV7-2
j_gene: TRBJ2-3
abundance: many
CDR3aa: CASSPRASVDTQYF
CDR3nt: TGTGCCAGCAGCCCCCGTGCGTCCGTGGATACGCAGTATTTT

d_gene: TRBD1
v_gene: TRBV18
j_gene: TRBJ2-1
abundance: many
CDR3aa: CASSPDRVEEQFF
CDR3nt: TGTGCCAGCTCACCAGACAGGGTTGAAGAGCAGTTCTTC

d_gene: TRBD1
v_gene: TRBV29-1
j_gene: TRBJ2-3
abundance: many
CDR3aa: CSVSGTGWADTQYF
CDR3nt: TGCAGCGTTTCCGGGACAGGGTGGGCAGATACGCAGTATTTT

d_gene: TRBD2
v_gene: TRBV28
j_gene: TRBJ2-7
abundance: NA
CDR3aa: CASSSLGREAYEQYF
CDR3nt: TGTGCCAGCAGCAGTTTAGGGCGGGAGGCATACGAGCAGTACTTC

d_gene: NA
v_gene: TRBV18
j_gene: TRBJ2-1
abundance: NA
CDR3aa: CASSRRTPNEQFF
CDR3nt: TGTGCCAGCTCACGTAGGACTCCCAATGAGCAGTTCTTC

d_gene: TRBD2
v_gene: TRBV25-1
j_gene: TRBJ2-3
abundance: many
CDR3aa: CASGGTSGTDTQYF
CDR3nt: TGTGCCAGCGGTGGGACTAGCGGTACAGATACGCAGTATTTT

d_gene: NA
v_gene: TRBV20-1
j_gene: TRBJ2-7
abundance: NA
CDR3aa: CSVTNRDIHTLPSYEQYF
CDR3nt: TGCAGTGTCACCAACCGGGACATCCACACCCTACCCTCCTACGAGCAGTACTTC

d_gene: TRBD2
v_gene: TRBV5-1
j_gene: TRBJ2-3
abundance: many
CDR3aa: CASSLPGTTRSDTQYF
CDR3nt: TGCGCCAGCAGCTTGCCCGGGACTACTAGGTCAGATACGCAGTATTTT

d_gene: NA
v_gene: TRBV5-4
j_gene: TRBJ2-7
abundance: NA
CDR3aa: CASSLGPQEPRYEQYF
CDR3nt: TGTGCCAGCAGCTTGGGGCCTCAGGAGCCACGCTACGAGCAGTACTTC

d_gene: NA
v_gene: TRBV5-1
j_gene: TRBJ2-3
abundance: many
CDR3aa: CASSVRTDTQYF
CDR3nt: TGCGCCAGCTCGGTGAGGACAGATACGCAGTATTTT

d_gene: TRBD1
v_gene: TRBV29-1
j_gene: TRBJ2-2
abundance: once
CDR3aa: CSVEPGQGPTGELFF
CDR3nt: TGCAGCGTTGAACCGGGACAGGGCCCCACCGGGGAGCTGTTTTTT

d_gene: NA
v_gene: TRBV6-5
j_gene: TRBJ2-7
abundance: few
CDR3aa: CASSYNPLIYEQYF
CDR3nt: TGTGCCAGCAGTTACAACCCCTTAATCTACGAGCAGTACTTC

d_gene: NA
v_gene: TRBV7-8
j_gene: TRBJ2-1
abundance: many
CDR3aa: CASSLWTQYPNEQFF
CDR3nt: TGTGCCAGCAGCTTATGGACTCAATATCCCAATGAGCAGTTCTTC

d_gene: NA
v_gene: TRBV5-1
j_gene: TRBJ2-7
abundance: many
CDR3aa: CASSLVSDYEQYF
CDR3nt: TGCGCCAGCAGCTTGGTGTCAGACTACGAGCAGTACTTC

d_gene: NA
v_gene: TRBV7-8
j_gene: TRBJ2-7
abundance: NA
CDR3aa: CASRGITYEQYF
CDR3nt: TGTGCCAGCAGAGGAATAACCTACGAGCAGTACTTC

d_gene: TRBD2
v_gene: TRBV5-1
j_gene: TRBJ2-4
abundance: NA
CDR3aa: CASSAGGVPIQYF
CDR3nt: TGCGCCAGCAGCGCCGGGGGGGTTCCGATTCAGTACTTC

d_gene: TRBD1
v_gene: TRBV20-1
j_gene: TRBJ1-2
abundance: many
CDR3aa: CSARDGLRDRANYGYTF
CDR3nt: TGCAGTGCTAGAGATGGTCTTCGGGACAGGGCTAACTATGGCTACACCTTC

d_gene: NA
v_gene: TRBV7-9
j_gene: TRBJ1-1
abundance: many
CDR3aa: CASSLPGRVRAFF
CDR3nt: TGTGCCAGCAGCTTGCCCGGCCGGGTTCGGGCTTTCTTT

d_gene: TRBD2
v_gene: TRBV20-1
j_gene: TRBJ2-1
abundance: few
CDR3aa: CSATTSFNEQFF
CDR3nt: TGCAGTGCCACGACTAGCTTCAATGAGCAGTTCTTC

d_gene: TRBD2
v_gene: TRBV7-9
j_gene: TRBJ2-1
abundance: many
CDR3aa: CASSPRLGDYEQSF
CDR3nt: TGTGCCAGCAGCCCCCGCCTTGGGGACTATGAGCAGTCCTTC